This T cell receptor (beta chain) is drawn from a study of cytomegalovirus exposure and HLA in healthy donors. Study-wide background: Within an early data release were about 85 million unique TCRs drawn from HLA-typed donors.

Trimming pared 3 bases from V and 0 bases from J, leaving 9 bases between. The CDR3 is made up of 15 amino acids. The germline V gene encodes CDR1 LNHDA and CDR2 SQIVND (reference sequence). On this clone itself: The antigen is not known.

PCR amplification relied on 60 Vbeta primers (plus 13 Jbeta primers). Data came from immunoSEQ multiplex PCR; TCRdb stores just in-frame clones and leaves some out. The repertoire includes about 120,000 clones, approximately 70% of them detected once, and roughly 1.4% sits in the top ten. General study results and limits: It was confirmed in vitro that a few of the CMV-associated chains were specific for CMV antigens. Both high specificity and high sensitivity reportedly marked the classifier's diagnosis of cytomegalovirus status. Indistinguishable V segments such as TRBV6-2 and TRBV6-3 were excluded.

The chain joins TRBV19 to TRBJ2-1; no reliable D call. The sample taken for sequencing was PBMCs. The source of this sequence is a man aged 18 to 30 in good health and CMV-seronegative. The CDR3, as DNA: TGTGCCAGTAGTATTGCTAGGAGCTCCTACAATGAGCAGTTCTTC. Encoded protein: CASSIARSSYNEQFF.